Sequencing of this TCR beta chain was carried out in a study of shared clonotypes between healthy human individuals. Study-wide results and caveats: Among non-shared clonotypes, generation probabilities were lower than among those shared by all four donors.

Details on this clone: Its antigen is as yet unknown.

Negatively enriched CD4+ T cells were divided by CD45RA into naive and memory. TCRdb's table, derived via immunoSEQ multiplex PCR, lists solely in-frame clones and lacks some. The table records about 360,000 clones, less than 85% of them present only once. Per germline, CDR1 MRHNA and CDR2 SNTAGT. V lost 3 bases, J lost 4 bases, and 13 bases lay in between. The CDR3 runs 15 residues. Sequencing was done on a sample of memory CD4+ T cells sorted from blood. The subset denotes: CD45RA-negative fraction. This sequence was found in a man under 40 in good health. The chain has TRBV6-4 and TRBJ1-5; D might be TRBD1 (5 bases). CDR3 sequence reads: CASSETGTANQPQHF. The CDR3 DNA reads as TGTGCCAGCAGTGAAACCGGGACTGCGAATCAGCCCCAGCATTTT.